The entry below describes one TCR beta chain. Its specificity is not known. This sample is part of a study of cytomegalovirus exposure and HLA in healthy donors. Whole-study findings and limits: It was reportedly the case that the classifier diagnosed cytomegalovirus status with high specificity and sensitivity. Later, an analysis found that TCR clusters from the first cohort tended to co-occur in the roughly 130 validation repertoires. A few chains tied to CMV proved CMV antigen-specific in vitro.

Sequencing was performed with immunoSEQ multiplex PCR; in TCRdb, only in-frame clones are kept and a portion is missing. Among around 70,000 clones listed, roughly 94% were seen once. The donors were in the roughly 120-subject validation cohort; that cohort was separate from the roughly 700-subject first cohort. J gave up 3 bases and V 3 bases, and 7 bases lay outside the gene matches. Germline-derived CDR1 and CDR2 are MGHDK and SYGVNS. The CDR3 runs 15 residues. What was sequenced was PBMCs. The V gene is TRBV25-1, the J gene TRBJ2-7; TRBD1 aligns across 8 bases. This TCR derives from a young woman in good health and CMV-seropositive. The CDR3 is CASSESGGANYEQYF. CDR3 coding DNA: TGTGCCAGCAGTGAGTCAGGGGGCGCTAACTACGAGCAGTACTTC.